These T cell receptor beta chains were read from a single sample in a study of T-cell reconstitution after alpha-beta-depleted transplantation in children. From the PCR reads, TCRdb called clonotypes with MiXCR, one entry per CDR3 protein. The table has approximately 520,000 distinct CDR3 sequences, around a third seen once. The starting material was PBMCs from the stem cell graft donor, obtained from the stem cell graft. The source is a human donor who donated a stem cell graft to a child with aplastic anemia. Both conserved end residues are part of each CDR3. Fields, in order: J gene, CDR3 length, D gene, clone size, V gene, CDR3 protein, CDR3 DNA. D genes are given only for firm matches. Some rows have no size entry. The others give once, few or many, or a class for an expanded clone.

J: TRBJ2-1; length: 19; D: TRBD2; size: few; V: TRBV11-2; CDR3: CASSPLTGTSGISYNEQFF; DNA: TGTGCCAGCAGCCCACTTACCGGGACTAGCGGGATCTCCTACAATGAGCAGTTCTTC
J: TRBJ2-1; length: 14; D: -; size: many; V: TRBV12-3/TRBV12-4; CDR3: CASSLSVSYNEQFF; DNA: TGTGCCAGCAGTTTAAGCGTCTCCTACAATGAGCAGTTCTTC
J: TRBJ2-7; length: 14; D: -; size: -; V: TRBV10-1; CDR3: CASTHHRADYEQYF; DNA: TGCGCCAGCACCCACCACCGGGCGGATTACGAGCAGTACTTC
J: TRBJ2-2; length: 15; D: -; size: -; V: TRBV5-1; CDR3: CASSLDSRGTGELFF; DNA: TGCGCCAGCAGCTTGGATTCGCGGGGCACCGGGGAGCTGTTTTTT
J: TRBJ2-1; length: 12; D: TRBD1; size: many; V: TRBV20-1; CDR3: CSARADREQQFF; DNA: TGCAGTGCTAGGGCGGACAGGGAACAGCAGTTCTTC
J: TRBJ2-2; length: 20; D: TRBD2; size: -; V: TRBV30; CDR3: CAWSFPTTSGSPRDTGELFF; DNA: TGTGCCTGGAGTTTCCCAACTACTAGCGGGAGCCCCAGGGACACCGGGGAGCTGTTTTTT
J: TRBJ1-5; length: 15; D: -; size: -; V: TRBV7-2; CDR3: CASSFAREPNQPQHF; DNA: TGTGCCAGCAGCTTCGCCAGGGAGCCCAATCAGCCCCAGCATTTT
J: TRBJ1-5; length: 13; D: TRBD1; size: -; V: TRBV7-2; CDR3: CASSPDRDWPQHF; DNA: TGTGCCAGCAGCCCCGACAGGGATTGGCCCCAGCATTTT
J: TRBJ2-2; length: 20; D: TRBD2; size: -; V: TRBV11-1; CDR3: CASSNVGTSGSRLNTGELFF; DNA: TGTGCCAGCAGCAATGTCGGGACTAGCGGGAGCAGGCTTAACACCGGGGAGCTGTTTTTT
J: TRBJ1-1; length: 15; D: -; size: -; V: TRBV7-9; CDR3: CASSTTLRQNTEAFF; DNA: TGTGCCAGCAGCACGACCCTTCGGCAGAACACTGAAGCTTTCTTT
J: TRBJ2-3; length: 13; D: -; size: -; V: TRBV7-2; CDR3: CASSLTSFDTQYF; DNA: TGTGCCAGCAGCTTAACTAGCTTTGATACGCAGTATTTT
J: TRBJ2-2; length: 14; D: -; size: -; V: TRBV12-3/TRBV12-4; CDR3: CASSFRTGPGELFF; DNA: TGTGCCAGCAGTTTCCGGACCGGGCCCGGGGAGCTGTTTTTT
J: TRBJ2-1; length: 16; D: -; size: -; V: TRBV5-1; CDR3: CASSEGEGARLNEQFF; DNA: TGCGCCAGCAGCGAGGGGGAGGGGGCGCGCTTAAATGAGCAGTTCTTC
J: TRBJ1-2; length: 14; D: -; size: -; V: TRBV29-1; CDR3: CSVEDLGGPYGYTF; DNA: TGCAGCGTTGAAGACCTAGGAGGACCCTATGGCTACACCTTC
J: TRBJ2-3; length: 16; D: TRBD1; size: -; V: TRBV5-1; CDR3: CASRNPGTGITDTQYF; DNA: TGCGCCAGCAGAAATCCCGGGACAGGGATTACAGATACGCAGTATTTT
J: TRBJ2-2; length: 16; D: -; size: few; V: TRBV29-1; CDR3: CSVGKQGSPDTGELFF; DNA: TGCAGCGTTGGAAAGCAGGGTAGCCCCGACACCGGGGAGCTGTTTTTT
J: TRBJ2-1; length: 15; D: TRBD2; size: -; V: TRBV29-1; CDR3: CSVERGTSGNNEQFF; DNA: TGCAGCGTTGAGAGGGGGACTAGCGGTAACAATGAGCAGTTCTTC
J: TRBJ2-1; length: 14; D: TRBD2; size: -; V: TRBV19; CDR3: CASSAGGFVNEQFF; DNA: TGTGCCAGTAGTGCGGGAGGATTCGTCAATGAGCAGTTCTTC
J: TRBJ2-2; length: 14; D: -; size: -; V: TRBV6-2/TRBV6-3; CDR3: CASAGQRDTGELFF; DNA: TGTGCCAGCGCGGGTCAAAGAGACACCGGGGAGCTGTTTTTT
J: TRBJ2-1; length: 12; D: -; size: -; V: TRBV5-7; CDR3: CASSSHNGEQFF; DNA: TGTGCCAGCAGCTCGCACAATGGTGAGCAGTTCTTC
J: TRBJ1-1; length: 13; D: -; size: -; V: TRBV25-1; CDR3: CASSDLVNTEAFF; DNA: TGTGCCAGCAGTGATCTGGTGAACACTGAAGCTTTCTTT
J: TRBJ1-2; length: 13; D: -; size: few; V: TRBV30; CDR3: CAWTEGTGDSYTF; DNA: TGTGCCTGGACCGAGGGGACTGGGGACAGCTACACCTTC
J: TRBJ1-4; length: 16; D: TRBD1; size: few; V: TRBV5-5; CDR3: CASSLFSGTGDEKLFF; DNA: TGTGCCAGCAGCTTATTCTCCGGGACAGGGGATGAAAAACTGTTTTTT
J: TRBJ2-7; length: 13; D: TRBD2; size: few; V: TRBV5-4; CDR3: CASTLAGGDEQYF; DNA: TGTGCCAGCACGCTAGCGGGAGGGGACGAGCAGTACTTC
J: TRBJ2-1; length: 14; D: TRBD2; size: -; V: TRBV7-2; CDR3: CASSLGREVAEQFF; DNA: TGTGCCAGCAGCTTAGGACGGGAGGTGGCTGAGCAGTTCTTC
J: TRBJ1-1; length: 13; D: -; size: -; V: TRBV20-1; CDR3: CSARDGTNTEAFF; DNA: TGCAGTGCCCGGGACGGTACGAACACTGAAGCTTTCTTT
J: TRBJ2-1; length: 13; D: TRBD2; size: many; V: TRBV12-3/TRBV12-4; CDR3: CTSGRASLGEQFF; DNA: TGTACCAGCGGGAGGGCCTCGTTGGGTGAGCAGTTCTTC
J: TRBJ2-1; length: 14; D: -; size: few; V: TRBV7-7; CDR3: CASSPAVRVAEQFF; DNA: TGTGCCAGCAGCCCCGCAGTGAGGGTAGCCGAGCAGTTCTTC
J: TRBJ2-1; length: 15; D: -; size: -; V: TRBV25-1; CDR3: CASSETGRAGMGQFF; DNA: TGTGCCAGCAGTGAAACGGGCAGAGCAGGGATGGGGCAGTTCTTC
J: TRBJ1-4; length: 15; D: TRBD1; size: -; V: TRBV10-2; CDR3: CASRGTGATNEKLFF; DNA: TGCGCCAGCAGGGGGACAGGGGCAACTAATGAAAAACTGTTTTTT
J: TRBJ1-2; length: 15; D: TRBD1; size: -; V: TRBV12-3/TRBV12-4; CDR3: CASGLTARTGGGYTF; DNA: TGTGCCAGCGGCCTAACAGCGAGGACAGGGGGTGGCTACACCTTC
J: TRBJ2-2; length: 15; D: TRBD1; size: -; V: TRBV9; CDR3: CASSVRQGRSGELFF; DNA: TGTGCCAGCAGCGTACGACAGGGAAGGTCCGGGGAGCTGTTTTTT
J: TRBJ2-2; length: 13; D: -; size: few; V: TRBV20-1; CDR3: CSASRVLTGELFF; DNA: TGCAGTGCTAGTCGGGTTCTCACCGGGGAGCTGTTTTTT
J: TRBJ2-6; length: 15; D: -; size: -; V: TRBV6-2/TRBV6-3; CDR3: CASSYRRTGANVLTF; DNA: TGTGCCAGCAGTTACCGCAGGACTGGGGCCAACGTCCTGACTTTC
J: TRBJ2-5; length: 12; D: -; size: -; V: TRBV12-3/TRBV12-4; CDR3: CASSFRKETQYF; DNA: TGTGCCAGCAGTTTTCGGAAAGAGACCCAGTACTTC
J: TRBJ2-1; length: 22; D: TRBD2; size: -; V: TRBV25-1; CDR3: CASSEYHPRGLAGGRSYNEQFF; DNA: TGTGCCAGCAGTGAATACCATCCCAGGGGACTAGCGGGAGGACGCTCCTACAATGAGCAGTTCTTC
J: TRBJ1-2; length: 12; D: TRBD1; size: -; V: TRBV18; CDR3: CASSQGQNGYTF; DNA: TGTGCCAGCTCACAGGGACAGAATGGCTACACCTTC
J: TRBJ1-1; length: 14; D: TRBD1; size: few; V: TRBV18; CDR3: CASSPPTGPTEAFF; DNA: TGTGCCAGCTCACCCCCGACAGGGCCCACTGAAGCTTTCTTT
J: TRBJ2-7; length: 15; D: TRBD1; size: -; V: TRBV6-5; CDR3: CASTGGRGTGAEQYF; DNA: TGTGCCAGCACCGGAGGACGCGGGACAGGGGCCGAGCAGTACTTC